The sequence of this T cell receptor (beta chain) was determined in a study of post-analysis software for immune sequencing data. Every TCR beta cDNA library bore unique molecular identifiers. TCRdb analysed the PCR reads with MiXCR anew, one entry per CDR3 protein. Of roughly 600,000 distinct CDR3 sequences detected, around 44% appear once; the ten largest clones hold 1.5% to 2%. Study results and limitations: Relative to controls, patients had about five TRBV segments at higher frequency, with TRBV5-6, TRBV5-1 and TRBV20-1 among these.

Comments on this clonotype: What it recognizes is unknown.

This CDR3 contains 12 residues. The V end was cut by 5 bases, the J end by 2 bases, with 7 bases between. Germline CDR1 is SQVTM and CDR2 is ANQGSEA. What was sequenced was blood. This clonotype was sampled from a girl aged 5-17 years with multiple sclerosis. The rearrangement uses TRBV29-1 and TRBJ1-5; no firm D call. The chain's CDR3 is CSVSQGNQPQHF. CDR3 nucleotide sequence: TGCAGCGTTTCCCAGGGCAATCAGCCCCAGCATTTT.